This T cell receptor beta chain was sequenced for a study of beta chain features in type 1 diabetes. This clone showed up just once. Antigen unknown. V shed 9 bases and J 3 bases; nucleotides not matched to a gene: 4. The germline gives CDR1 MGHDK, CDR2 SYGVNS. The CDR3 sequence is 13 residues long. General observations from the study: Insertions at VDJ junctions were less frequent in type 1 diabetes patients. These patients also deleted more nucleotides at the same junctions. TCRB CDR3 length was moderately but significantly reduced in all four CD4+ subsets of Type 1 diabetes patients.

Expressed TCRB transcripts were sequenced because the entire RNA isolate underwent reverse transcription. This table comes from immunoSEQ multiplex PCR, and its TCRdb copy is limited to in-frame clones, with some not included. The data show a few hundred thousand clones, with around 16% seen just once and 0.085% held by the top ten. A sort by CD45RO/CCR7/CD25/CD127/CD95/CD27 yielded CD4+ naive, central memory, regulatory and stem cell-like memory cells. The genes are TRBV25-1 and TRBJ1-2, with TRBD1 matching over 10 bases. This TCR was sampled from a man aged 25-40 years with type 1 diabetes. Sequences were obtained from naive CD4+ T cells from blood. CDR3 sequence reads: CASTTGGDYGYTF. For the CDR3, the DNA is TGTGCCAGTACGACAGGGGGCGACTATGGCTACACCTTC.